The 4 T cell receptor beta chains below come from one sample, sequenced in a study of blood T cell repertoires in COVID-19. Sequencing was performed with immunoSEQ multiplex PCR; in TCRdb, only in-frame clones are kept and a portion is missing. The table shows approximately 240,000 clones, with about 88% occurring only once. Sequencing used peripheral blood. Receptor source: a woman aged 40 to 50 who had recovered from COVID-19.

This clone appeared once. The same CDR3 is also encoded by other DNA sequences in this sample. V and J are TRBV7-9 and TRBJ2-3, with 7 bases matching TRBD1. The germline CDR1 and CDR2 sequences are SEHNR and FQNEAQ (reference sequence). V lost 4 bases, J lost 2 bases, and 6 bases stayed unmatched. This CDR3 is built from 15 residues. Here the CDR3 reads CASSSSGGPTDTQYF. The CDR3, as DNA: TGTGCCAGCAGCTCCTCAGGGGGACCCACAGATACGCAGTATTTT.

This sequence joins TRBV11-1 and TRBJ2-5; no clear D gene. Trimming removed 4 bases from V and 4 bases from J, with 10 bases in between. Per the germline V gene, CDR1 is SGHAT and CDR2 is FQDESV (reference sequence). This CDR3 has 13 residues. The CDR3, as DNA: TGTGCCAGCAGCTCACGGTTTGGAGAGACCCAGTACTTC. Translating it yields CASSSRFGETQYF.

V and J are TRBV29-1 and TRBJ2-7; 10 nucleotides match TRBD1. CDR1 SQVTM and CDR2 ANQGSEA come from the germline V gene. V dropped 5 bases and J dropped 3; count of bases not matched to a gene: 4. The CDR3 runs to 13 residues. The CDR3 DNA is TGCAGCGTTCGGACAGGGGGGAACTACGAGCAGTACTTC. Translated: CSVRTGGNYEQYF.

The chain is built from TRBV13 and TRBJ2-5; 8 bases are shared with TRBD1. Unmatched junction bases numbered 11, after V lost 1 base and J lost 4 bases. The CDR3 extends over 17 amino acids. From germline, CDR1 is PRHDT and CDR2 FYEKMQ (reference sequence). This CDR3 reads CASSLAGLGQGGETQYF. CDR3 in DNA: TGTGCCAGCAGCTTAGCGGGCCTCGGACAGGGAGGAGAGACCCAGTACTTC.